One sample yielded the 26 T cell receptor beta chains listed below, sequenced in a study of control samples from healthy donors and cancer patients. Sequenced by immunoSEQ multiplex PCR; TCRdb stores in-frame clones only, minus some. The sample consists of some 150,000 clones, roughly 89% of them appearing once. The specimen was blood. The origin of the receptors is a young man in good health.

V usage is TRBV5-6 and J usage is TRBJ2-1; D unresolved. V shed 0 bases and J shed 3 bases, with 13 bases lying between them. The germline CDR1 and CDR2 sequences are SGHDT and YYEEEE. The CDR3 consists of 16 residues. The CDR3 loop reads CASSLGSNPLYNEQFF. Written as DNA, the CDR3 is TGTGCCAGCAGCTTGGGGTCTAACCCCCTCTACAATGAGCAGTTCTTC.

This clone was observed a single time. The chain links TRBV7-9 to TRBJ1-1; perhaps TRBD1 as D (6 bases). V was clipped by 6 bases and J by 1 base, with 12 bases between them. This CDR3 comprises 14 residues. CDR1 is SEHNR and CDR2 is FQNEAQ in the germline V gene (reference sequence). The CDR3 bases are TGTGCCAGCAGTCAAGGGGGTACGAACACTGAAGCTTTCTTT. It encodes CASSQGGTNTEAFF.

The CDR3 region is CASSEPGLAETDTQYF. The CDR3 bases are TGTGCCAGCAGCGAACCGGGACTAGCGGAAACAGATACGCAGTATTTT. This chain links TRBV9 with TRBJ2-3; 11 bases are a match to TRBD2. Germline lookup yields CDR1 SGDLS and CDR2 YYNGEE. The J segment lost 3 bases and the V segment lost 3 bases, leaving 6 bases of the junction unmatched. This CDR3 has 16 residues.

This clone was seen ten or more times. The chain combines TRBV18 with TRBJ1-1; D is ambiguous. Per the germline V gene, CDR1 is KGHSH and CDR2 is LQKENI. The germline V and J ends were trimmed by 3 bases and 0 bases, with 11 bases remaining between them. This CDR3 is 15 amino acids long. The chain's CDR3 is CASSPAGNLNTEAFF. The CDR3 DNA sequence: TGTGCCAGCTCACCGGCTGGGAACCTGAACACTGAAGCTTTCTTT. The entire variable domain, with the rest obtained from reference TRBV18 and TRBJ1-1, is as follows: NAGVMQNPRHLVRRRGQEARLRCSPMKGHSHVYWYRQLPEEGLKFMVYLQKENIIDESGMPKERFSAEFPKEGPSILRIQQVVRGDSAAYFCASSPAGNLNTEAFFGQGTRLTVV.

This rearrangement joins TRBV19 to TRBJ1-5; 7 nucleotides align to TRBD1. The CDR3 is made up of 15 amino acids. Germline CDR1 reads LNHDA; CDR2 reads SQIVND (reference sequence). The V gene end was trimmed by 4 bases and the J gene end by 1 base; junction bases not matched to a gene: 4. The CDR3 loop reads CASSNPGQSNQPQHF. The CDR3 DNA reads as TGTGCCAGTAGTAACCCGGGACAGAGCAATCAGCCCCAGCATTTT.

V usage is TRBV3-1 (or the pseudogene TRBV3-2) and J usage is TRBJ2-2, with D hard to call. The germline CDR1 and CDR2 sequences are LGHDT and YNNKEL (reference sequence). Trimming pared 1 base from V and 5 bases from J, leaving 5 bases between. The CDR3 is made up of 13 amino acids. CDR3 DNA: TGTGCCAGCAGCCAAGCGAGTACCGGGGAGCTGTTTTTT. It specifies CASSQASTGELFF.

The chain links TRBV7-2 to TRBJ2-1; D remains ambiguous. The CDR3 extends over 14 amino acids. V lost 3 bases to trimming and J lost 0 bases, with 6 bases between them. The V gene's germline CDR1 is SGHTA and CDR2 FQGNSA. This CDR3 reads CASSFRGSYNEQFF. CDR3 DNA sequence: TGTGCCAGCAGCTTCCGAGGCTCCTACAATGAGCAGTTCTTC. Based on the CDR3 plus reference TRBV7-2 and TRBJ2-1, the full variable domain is GAGVSQSPSNKVTEKGKDVELRCDPISGHTALYWYRQSLGQGLEFLIYFQGNSAPDKSGLPSDRFSAERTGGSVSTLTIQRTQQEDSAVYLCASSFRGSYNEQFFGPGTRLTVL.

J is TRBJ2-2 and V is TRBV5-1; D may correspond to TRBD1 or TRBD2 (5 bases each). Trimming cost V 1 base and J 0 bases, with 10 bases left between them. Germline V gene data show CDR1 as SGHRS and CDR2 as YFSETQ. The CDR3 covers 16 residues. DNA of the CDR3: TGCGCCAGCAGCTTGTTAGGGACCGCGAACACCGGGGAGCTGTTTTTT. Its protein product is CASSLLGTANTGELFF. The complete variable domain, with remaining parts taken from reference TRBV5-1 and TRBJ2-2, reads KAGVTQTPRYLIKTRGQQVTLSCSPISGHRSVSWYQQTPGQGLQFLFEYFSETQRNKGNFPGRFSGRQFSNSRSEMNVSTLELGDSALYLCASSLLGTANTGELFFGEGSRLTVL.

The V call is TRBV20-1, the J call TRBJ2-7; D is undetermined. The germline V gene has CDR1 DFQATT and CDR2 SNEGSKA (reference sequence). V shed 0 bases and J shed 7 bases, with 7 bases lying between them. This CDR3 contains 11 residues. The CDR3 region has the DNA TGCAGTGCTAGAGAATATTCGGAGCAGTACTTC. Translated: CSAREYSEQYF.

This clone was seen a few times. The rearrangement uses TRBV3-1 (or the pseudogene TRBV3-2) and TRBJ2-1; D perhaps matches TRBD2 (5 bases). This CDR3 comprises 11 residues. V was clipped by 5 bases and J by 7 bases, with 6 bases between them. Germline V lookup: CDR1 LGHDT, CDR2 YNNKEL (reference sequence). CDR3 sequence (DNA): TGTGCCAGCAGCGGGAGTAATGAGCAGTTCTTC. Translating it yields CASSGSNEQFF.

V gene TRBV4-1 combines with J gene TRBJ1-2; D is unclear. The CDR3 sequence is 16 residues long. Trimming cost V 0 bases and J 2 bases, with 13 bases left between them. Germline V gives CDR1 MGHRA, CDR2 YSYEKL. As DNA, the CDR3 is TGCGCCAGCAGCCAAGAAGAAAGGGTTCCCAACTATGGCTACACCTTC. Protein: CASSQEERVPNYGYTF.

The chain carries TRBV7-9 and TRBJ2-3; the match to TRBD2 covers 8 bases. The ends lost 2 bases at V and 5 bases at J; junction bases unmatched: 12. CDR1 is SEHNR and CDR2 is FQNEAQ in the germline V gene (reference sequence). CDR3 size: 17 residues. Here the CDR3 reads CASSLSSGGASGDTQYF. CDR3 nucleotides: TGTGCCAGCAGCTTATCGAGCGGGGGCGCCTCCGGAGATACGCAGTATTTT.

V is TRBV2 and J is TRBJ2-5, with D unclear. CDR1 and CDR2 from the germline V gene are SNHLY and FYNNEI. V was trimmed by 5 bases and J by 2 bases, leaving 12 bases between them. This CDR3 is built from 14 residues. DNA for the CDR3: TGTGCCAGCAGTCCGAAAAGGTTTCAAGAGACCCAGTACTTC. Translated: CASSPKRFQETQYF.

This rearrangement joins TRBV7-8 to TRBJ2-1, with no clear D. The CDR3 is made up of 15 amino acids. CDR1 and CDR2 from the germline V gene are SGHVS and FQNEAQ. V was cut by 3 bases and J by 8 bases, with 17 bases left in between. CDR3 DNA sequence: TGTGCCAGCAGCTTTTGGTCTACCCTGTCCGATGAGCAGTTCTTC. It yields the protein CASSFWSTLSDEQFF.

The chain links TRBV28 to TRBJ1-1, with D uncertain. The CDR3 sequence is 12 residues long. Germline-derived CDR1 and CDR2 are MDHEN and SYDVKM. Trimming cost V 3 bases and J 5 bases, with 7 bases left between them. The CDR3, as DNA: TGTGCCAGCAGTTTGTACAGTACTGAAGCTTTCTTT. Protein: CASSLYSTEAFF.

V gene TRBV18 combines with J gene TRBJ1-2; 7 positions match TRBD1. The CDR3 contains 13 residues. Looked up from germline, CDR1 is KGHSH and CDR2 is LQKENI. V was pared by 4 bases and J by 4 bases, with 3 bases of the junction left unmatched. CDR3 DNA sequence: TGTGCCAGCTCACGTGGGGACAGCTATGGCTACACCTTC. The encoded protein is CASSRGDSYGYTF. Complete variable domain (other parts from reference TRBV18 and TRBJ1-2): NAGVMQNPRHLVRRRGQEARLRCSPMKGHSHVYWYRQLPEEGLKFMVYLQKENIIDESGMPKERFSAEFPKEGPSILRIQQVVRGDSAAYFCASSRGDSYGYTFGSGTRLTVV.

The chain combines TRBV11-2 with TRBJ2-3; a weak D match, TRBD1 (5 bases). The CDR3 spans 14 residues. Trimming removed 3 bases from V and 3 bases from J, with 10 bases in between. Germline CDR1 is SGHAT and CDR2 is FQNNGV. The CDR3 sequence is CASSFGQGTDTQYF. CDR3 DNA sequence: TGTGCCAGCAGCTTTGGTCAGGGTACAGATACGCAGTATTTT.

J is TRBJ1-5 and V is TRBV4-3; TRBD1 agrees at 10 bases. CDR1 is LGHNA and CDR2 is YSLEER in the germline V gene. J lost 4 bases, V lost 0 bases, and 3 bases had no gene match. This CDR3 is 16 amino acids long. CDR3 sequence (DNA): TGCGCCAGCAGCCAAGAGATGGGACAGGGGAATCAGCCCCAGCATTTT. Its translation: CASSQEMGQGNQPQHF.

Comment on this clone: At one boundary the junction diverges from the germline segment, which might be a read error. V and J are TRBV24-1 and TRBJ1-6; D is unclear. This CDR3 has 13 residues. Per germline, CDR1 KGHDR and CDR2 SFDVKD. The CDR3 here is CATSDRENSPLHF. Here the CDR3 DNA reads TGTGCCACCAGTGATCGCGAGAATTCGCCCCTCCACTTT.

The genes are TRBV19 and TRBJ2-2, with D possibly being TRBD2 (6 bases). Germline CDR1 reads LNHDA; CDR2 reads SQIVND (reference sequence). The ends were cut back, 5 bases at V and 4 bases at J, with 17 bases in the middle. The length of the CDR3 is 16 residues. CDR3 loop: CASSPTGTHTTGELFF. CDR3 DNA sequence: TGTGCCAGTAGTCCAACCGGGACTCATACCACCGGGGAGCTGTTTTTT.

CDR3 sequence: CASSLPGTGALGEQFF. CDR3 bases: TGCGCCAGCAGCCTACCCGGGACAGGGGCCCTAGGTGAGCAGTTCTTC. The chain links TRBV5-1 to TRBJ2-1, with 10 bases lining up with TRBD1. The V gene end was trimmed by 4 bases and the J gene end by 9 bases; junction bases not matched to a gene: 13. The CDR3 spans 16 residues. The germline gives CDR1 SGHRS, CDR2 YFSETQ. Looking up the rest from reference TRBV5-1 and TRBJ2-1 gives the full variable domain: KAGVTQTPRYLIKTRGQQVTLSCSPISGHRSVSWYQQTPGQGLQFLFEYFSETQRNKGNFPGRFSGRQFSNSRSEMNVSTLELGDSALYLCASSLPGTGALGEQFFGPGTRLTVL.

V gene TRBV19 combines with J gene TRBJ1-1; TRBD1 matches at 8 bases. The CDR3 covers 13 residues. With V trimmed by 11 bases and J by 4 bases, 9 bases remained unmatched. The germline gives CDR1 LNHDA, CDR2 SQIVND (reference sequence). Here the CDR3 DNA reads TGTGCCGCCGACAGGGGACGGGGCACTGAAGCTTTCTTT. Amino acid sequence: CAADRGRGTEAFF.

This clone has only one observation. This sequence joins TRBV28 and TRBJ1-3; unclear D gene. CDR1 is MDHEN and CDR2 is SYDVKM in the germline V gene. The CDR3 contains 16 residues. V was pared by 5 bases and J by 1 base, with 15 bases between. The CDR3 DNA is TGTGCCAGCAGTCGTAGTCCCGGGAAGTCTGGAAACACCATATATTTT. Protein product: CASSRSPGKSGNTIYF.

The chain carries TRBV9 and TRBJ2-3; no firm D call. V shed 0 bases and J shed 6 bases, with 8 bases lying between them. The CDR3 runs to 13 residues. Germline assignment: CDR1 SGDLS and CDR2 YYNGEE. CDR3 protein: CASSVALRDTQYF. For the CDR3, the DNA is TGTGCCAGCAGCGTAGCTCTTAGGGATACGCAGTATTTT.

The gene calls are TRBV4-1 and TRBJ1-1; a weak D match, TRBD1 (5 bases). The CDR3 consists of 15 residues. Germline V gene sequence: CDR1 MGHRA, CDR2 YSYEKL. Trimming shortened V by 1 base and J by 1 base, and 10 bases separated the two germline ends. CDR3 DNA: TGCGCCAGCAGCCAAGGTTCAGGGTGGAACACTGAAGCTTTCTTT. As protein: CASSQGSGWNTEAFF.

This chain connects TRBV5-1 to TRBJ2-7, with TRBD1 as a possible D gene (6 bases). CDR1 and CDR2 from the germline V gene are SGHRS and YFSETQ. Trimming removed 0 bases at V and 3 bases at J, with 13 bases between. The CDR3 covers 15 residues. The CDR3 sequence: CASSLGGTLNYEQYF. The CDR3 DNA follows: TGCGCCAGCAGCTTGGGTGGGACATTAAACTACGAGCAGTACTTC.